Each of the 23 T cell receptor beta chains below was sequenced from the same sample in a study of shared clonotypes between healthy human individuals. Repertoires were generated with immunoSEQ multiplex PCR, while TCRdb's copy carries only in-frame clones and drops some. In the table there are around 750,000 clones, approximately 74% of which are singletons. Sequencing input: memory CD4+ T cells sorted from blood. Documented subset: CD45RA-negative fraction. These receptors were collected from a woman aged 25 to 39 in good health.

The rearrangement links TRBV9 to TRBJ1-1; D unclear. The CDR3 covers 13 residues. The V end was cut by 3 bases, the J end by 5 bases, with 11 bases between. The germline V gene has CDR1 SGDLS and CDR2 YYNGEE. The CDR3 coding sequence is TGTGCCAGCAGCGCCCAAAGTTGGACTGAAGCTTTCTTT. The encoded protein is CASSAQSWTEAFF.

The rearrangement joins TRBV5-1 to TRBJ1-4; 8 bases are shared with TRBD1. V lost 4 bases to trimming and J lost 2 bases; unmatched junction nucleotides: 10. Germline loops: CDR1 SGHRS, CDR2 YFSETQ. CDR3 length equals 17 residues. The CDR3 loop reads CASSASGTGGTNEKLFF. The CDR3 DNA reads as TGCGCCAGCAGCGCCTCCGGGACAGGCGGTACTAATGAAAAACTGTTTTTT.

The CDR3 DNA reads as TGTGCCAGCTCACCATCAAGCTCTGGAAACACCATATATTTT. Encoded protein: CASSPSSSGNTIYF. This sequence joins TRBV18 and TRBJ1-3, with D hard to call. V lost 2 bases, J lost 0 bases, and 5 bases lay in between. CDR3 length: 14 amino acids. In germline, CDR1 is KGHSH, CDR2 LQKENI.

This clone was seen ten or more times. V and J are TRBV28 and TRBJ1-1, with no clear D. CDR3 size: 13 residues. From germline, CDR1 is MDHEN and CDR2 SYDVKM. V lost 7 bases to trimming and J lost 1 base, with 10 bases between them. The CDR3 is CASTPSANTEAFF. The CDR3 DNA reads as TGTGCCAGCACCCCGTCAGCGAACACTGAAGCTTTCTTT. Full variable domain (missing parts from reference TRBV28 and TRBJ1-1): DVKVTQSSRYLVKRTGEKVFLECVQDMDHENMFWYRQDPGLGLRLIYFSYDVKMKEKGDIPEGYSVSREKKERFSLILESASTNQTSMYLCASTPSANTEAFFGQGTRLTVV.

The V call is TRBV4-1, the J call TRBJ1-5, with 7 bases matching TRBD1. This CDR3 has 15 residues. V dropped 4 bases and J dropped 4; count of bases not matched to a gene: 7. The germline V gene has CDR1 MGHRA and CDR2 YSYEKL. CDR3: CASSLEETGNQPQHF. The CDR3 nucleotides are TGCGCCAGCAGCCTAGAAGAGACAGGGAATCAGCCCCAGCATTTT.

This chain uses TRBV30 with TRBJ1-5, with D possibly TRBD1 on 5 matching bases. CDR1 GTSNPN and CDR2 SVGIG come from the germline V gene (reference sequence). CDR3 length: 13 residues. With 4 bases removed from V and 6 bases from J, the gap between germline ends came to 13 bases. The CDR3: CAWKGPGGQPQHF. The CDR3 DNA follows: TGTGCCTGGAAGGGGCCGGGAGGTCAGCCCCAGCATTTT.

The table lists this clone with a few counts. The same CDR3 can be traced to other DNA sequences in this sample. CDR3 coding DNA: TGTGCCAGCAGCCCGCAAAGGGACACTGAAGCTTTCTTT. Translated: CASSPQRDTEAFF. V gene TRBV11-2 combines with J gene TRBJ1-1; D unresolved. Trimming removed 5 bases from V and 3 bases from J, with 10 bases in between. CDR1 is SGHAT and CDR2 is FQNNGV in the germline V gene. There are 13 residues in the CDR3.

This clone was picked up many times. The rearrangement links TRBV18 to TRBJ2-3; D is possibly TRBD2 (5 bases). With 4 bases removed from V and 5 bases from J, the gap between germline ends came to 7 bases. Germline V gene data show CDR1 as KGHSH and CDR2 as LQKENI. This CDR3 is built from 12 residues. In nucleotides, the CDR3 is TGTGCCAGCTCACTCCGGGGAGATACGCAGTATTTT. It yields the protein CASSLRGDTQYF.

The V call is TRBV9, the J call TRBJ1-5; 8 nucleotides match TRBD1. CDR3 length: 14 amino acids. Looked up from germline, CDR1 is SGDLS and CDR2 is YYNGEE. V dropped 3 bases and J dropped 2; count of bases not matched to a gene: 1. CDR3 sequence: CASSEDRGNQPQHF. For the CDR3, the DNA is TGTGCCAGCAGCGAGGACAGGGGCAATCAGCCCCAGCATTTT.

The CDR3 region has the DNA TGCAGCGTTGGGGGGACGGATACTAATGAAAAACTGTTTTTT. Protein: CSVGGTDTNEKLFF. The chain has TRBV29-1 and TRBJ1-4; maybe TRBD1 (5 bases). Trimming took off 4 bases at V and 2 bases at J, with 11 bases between the two ends. This CDR3 region has 14 residues. CDR1 and CDR2 (germline): SQVTM, ANQGSEA. The variable domain in full, with the rest retrieved from reference TRBV29-1 and TRBJ1-4, is SAVISQKPSRDICQRGTSLTIQCQVDSQVTMMFWYRQQPGQSLTLIATANQGSEATYESGFVIDKFPISRPNLTFSTLTVSNMSPEDSSIYLCSVGGTDTNEKLFFGSGTQLSVL.

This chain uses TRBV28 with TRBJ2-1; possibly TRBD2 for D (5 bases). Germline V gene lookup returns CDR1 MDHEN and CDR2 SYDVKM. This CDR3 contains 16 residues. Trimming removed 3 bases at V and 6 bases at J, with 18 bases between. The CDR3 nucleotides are TGTGCCAGCAGTTTGGTCCTAGGTCTCGGAGGCAATGAGCAGTTCTTC. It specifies CASSLVLGLGGNEQFF.

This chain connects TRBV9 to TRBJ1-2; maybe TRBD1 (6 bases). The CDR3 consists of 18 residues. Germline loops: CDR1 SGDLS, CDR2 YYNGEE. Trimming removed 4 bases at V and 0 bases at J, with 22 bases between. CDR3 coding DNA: TGTGCCAGCAGCCCGAGGGGGACCCAAAGGGGGGCTAACTATGGCTACACCTTC. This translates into CASSPRGTQRGANYGYTF.

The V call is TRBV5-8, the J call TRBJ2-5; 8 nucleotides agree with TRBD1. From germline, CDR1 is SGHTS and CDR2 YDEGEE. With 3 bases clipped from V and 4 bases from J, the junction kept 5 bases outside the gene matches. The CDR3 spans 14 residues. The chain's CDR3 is CASSSRTGTETQYF. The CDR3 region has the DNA TGTGCCAGCAGCTCCAGGACAGGGACAGAGACCCAGTACTTC.

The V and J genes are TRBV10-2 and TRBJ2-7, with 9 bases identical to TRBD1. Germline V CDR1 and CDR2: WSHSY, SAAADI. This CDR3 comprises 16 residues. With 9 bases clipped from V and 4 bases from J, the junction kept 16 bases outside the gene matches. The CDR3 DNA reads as TGCGCCAGTCAACCCTCCATAGGGACAGGGAATTACGAGCAGTACTTC. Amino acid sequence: CASQPSIGTGNYEQYF.

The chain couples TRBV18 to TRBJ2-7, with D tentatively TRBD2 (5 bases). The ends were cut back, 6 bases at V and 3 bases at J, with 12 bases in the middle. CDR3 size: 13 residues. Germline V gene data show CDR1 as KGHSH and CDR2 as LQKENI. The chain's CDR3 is CASSLTRDYEQYF. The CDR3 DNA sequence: TGTGCCAGCTCCCTAACCCGGGACTACGAGCAGTACTTC.

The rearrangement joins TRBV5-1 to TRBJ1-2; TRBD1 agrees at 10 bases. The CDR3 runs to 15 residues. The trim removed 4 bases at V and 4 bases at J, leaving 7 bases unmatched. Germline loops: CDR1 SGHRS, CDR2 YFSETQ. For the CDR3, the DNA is TGCGCCAGCAGCAGAGACAGGGGGCGAGGCTATGGCTACACCTTC. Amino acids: CASSRDRGRGYGYTF.

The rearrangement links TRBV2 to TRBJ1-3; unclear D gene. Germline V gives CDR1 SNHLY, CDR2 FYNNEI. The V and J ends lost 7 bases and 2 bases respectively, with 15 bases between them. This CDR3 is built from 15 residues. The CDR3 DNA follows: TGTGCCAGCAATCTTGCCTGGTTAGCTGGAAACACCATATATTTT. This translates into CASNLAWLAGNTIYF.

As DNA, the CDR3 is TGTGCCAGCAGGGAGACAGTTGAGGACGGCTACACCTTC. This gives the protein CASRETVEDGYTF. The chain recombines TRBV6-1 with TRBJ1-2; perhaps TRBD1 as D (5 bases). Deletions cut 6 bases from V and 8 bases from J, with 16 bases between. There are 13 residues in the CDR3. The germline gives CDR1 MNHNS, CDR2 SASEGT.

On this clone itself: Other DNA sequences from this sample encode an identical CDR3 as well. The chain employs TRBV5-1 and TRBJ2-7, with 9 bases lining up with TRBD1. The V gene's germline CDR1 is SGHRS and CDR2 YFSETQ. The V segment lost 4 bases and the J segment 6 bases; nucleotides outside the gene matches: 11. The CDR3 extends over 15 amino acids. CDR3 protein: CASSLGDRDSGEQYF. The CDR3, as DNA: TGCGCCAGCAGCCTGGGGGACAGGGATTCTGGCGAGCAGTACTTC. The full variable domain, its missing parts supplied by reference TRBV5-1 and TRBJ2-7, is KAGVTQTPRYLIKTRGQQVTLSCSPISGHRSVSWYQQTPGQGLQFLFEYFSETQRNKGNFPGRFSGRQFSNSRSEMNVSTLELGDSALYLCASSLGDRDSGEQYFGPGTRLTVT.

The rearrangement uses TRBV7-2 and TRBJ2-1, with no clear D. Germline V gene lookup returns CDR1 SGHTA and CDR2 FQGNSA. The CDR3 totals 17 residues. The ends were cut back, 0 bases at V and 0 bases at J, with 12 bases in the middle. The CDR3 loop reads CASSLAVDTISYNEQFF. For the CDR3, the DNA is TGTGCCAGCAGCTTAGCAGTCGACACGATCTCCTACAATGAGCAGTTCTTC.

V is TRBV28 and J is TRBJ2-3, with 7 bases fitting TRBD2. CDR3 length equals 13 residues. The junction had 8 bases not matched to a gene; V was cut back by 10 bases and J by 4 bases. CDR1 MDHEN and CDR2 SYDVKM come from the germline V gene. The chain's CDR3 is CATGAGNSDTQYF. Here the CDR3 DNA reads TGTGCCACGGGAGCGGGAAATTCAGATACGCAGTATTTT.

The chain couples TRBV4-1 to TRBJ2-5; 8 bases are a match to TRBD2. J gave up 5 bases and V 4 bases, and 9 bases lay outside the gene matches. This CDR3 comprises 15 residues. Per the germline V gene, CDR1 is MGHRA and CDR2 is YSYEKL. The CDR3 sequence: CASSREGTRRETQYF. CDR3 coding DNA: TGCGCCAGCAGCCGAGAAGGGACTAGGCGGGAGACCCAGTACTTC.

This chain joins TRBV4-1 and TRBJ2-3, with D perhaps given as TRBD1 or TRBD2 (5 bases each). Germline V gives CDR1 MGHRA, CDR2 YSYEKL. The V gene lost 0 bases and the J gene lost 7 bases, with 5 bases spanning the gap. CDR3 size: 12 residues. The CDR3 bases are TGCGCCAGCAGCCAAGAGGGACATACGCAGTATTTT. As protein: CASSQEGHTQYF.